This is a list of T cell receptor beta chains from one sample in a study of blood T cell repertoires in COVID-19. Libraries were prepared by immunoSEQ multiplex PCR; TCRdb keeps only in-frame clonotypes and omits some of them. Among 65,000 to 95,000 clones, about 80% were seen once, and the ten largest hold more than 10%. The sample comprised peripheral blood. All receptors derive from a woman aged 40 to 50 with active or convalescent COVID-19. CDR3s include the opening cysteine and the closing phenylalanine or tryptophan. The order of the fields is D gene, clone size, J gene, V gene, CDR3 protein, CDR3 DNA. A D gene is named only where the DNA matches it firmly. Not all rows give a size; the values are once, few, many and, for expanded clones, a class.

-,few,TRBJ1-6,TRBV12-5,CASGYDPYVGGRRSYNSPLHF,TGTGCTAGTGGTTACGATCCCTACGTGGGGGGTAGAAGGTCCTATAATTCACCCCTCCACTTT
-,-,TRBJ1-2,TRBV28,CASRPASGFLIYGYTF,TGTGCCAGCAGGCCGGCATCGGGGTTTCTAATCTATGGCTACACCTTC
-,-,TRBJ1-2,TRBV14,CASSPNRNYGYTF,TGTGCCAGCAGCCCCAACCGGAACTATGGCTACACCTTC
-,few,TRBJ2-7,TRBV7-9,CASSIQANSYEQYF,TGTGCCAGCAGTATACAGGCGAACTCCTACGAGCAGTACTTC
-,many,TRBJ1-6,TRBV19,CASARGGNSPLHF,TGTGCCAGTGCGCGGGGCGGGAATTCACCCCTCCACTTT
TRBD1,-,TRBJ2-1,TRBV24-1,CATSPAGDRGQGYNEQFF,TGTGCCACCAGCCCTGCTGGAGACAGGGGACAGGGGTACAATGAGCAGTTCTTC
TRBD2,-,TRBJ2-2,TRBV9,CASSVGLAGVVGELFF,TGTGCCAGCAGCGTTGGGCTAGCGGGAGTGGTCGGGGAGCTGTTTTTT
-,-,TRBJ1-2,TRBV12-3/TRBV12-4,CASSPLRGGYTF,TGTGCCAGCAGTCCTCTAAGGGGTGGCTACACCTTC
TRBD2,few,TRBJ2-2,TRBV28,CASTPEGEASGSATGELFF,TGTGCCAGCACCCCCGAGGGAGAAGCCAGCGGGAGTGCCACCGGGGAGCTGTTTTTT
TRBD1,-,TRBJ1-2,TRBV10-3,CAIRSGTGDVYGYTF,TGTGCCATTAGATCCGGGACAGGGGACGTCTATGGCTACACCTTC
TRBD1,-,TRBJ1-2,TRBV28,CASTFQGAYGYTF,TGTGCCAGCACATTTCAGGGGGCCTATGGCTACACCTTC
TRBD1,-,TRBJ2-7,TRBV20-1,CSASDRVLLSYEQYF,TGCAGTGCTAGTGACAGGGTTCTACTCTCCTACGAGCAGTACTTC
-,-,TRBJ1-1,TRBV12-3/TRBV12-4,CASSLGPNTEAFF,TGTGCCAGCAGTTTGGGCCCAAACACTGAAGCTTTCTTT
-,-,TRBJ2-5,TRBV28,CASSPTWQETQYF,TGTGCCAGCAGCCCCACTTGGCAAGAGACCCAGTACTTC
-,-,TRBJ1-1,TRBV10-3,CAISRQGLEAFF,TGTGCCATCAGCCGCCAGGGGCTTGAAGCTTTCTTT
-,-,TRBJ2-5,TRBV7-2,CASSLVGQASETQYF,TGTGCCAGCAGCTTAGTGGGGCAGGCGAGCGAGACCCAGTACTTC
TRBD1,-,TRBJ1-5,TRBV27,CASSLSRGHQPQHF,TGTGCCAGCAGTTTGAGCAGGGGGCATCAGCCCCAGCATTTT
TRBD2,-,TRBJ2-6,TRBV5-1,CASSFGGATGANVLTF,TGCGCCAGCAGCTTCGGGGGGGCCACTGGGGCCAACGTCCTGACTTTC
TRBD1,-,TRBJ1-5,TRBV7-2,CASSRDRLDQPQHF,TGTGCCAGCAGCCGGGACAGGTTGGATCAGCCCCAGCATTTT
TRBD1,-,TRBJ2-3,TRBV29-1,CSVEDRGGTDTQYF,TGCAGCGTTGAGGACAGGGGTGGTACAGATACGCAGTATTTT
TRBD1,once,TRBJ1-5,TRBV19,CASSIDTRQGYNQPQHF,TGTGCCAGTAGTATAGATACCCGACAGGGATACAATCAGCCCCAGCATTTT
-,once,TRBJ1-6,TRBV18,CASSPTSSYNSPLHF,TGTGCCAGCTCACCTACGAGCTCCTATAATTCACCCCTCCACTTT
-,few,TRBJ2-3,TRBV11-2,CASSLDRHSDTQYF,TGTGCCAGCAGCTTAGATCGCCACTCAGATACGCAGTATTTT
-,-,TRBJ2-5,TRBV6-5,CASTPRYQETQYF,TGTGCCAGTACCCCGAGGTACCAAGAGACCCAGTACTTC
-,-,TRBJ1-1,TRBV5-1,CASSLGSGFSGEAFF,TGCGCCAGCAGCTTGGGCTCCGGCTTTAGCGGAGAAGCTTTCTTT
TRBD2,few,TRBJ2-1,TRBV3-1/TRBV3-2,CASSLGTSGHNEQFF,TGTGCCAGCAGCCTCGGGACTAGCGGCCACAATGAGCAGTTCTTC
-,-,TRBJ2-5,TRBV28,CASSQYQETQYF,TGTGCCAGCAGTCAGTACCAAGAGACCCAGTACTTC
TRBD1,-,TRBJ2-1,TRBV11-3,CASSHRTGNNEQFF,TGTGCCAGCAGCCACCGGACAGGGAACAATGAGCAGTTCTTC
TRBD1,-,TRBJ1-3,TRBV5-1,CASSGQGVAGNTIYF,TGCGCCAGCTCCGGACAGGGAGTAGCGGGAAACACCATATATTTT
-,-,TRBJ2-1,TRBV29-1,CSVTGSSYNEQFF,TGCAGCGTTACGGGAAGCTCCTACAATGAGCAGTTCTTC
-,-,TRBJ1-4,TRBV11-2,CASSLGHNEKLFF,TGTGCCAGCAGCTTAGGACATAATGAAAAACTGTTTTTT
TRBD1,-,TRBJ1-2,TRBV6-5,CASSYDRVNYGYTF,TGTGCCAGCAGTTATGACAGGGTTAACTATGGCTACACCTTC
TRBD2,-,TRBJ2-3,TRBV5-4,CASSSSGGADTQYF,TGTGCCAGCAGCTCCAGCGGGGGGGCGGATACGCAGTATTTT
TRBD1,once,TRBJ2-7,TRBV27,CASSSPTGGYYEQYF,TGTGCCAGCAGTTCCCCGACAGGGGGGTACTACGAGCAGTACTTC
TRBD1,-,TRBJ2-5,TRBV5-4,CASSFQGAGETQYF,TGTGCCAGCAGCTTCCAGGGGGCGGGGGAGACCCAGTACTTC
TRBD2,-,TRBJ2-1,TRBV28,CATSLLAGYNEQFF,TGTGCCACCTCCTTACTAGCGGGATACAATGAGCAGTTCTTC
-,-,TRBJ2-4,TRBV21-1,CASSKTGTKNIQYF,TGTGCCAGCAGCAAGACGGGAACCAAAAACATTCAGTACTTC
-,-,TRBJ1-5,TRBV10-3,CAIGQGWSNQPQHF,TGTGCCATCGGTCAGGGGTGGAGCAATCAGCCCCAGCATTTT
TRBD1,-,TRBJ1-2,TRBV4-1,CASSATGDYGYTF,TGCGCCAGCAGTGCGACAGGGGACTATGGCTACACCTTC
TRBD2,-,TRBJ2-7,TRBV10-3,CASRDSGRGEYEQYF,TGTGCCTCGAGGGATTCGGGGCGGGGGGAATACGAGCAGTACTTC
TRBD2,-,TRBJ2-3,TRBV28,CASTPPWRSLAGWTDTQYF,TGTGCCAGCACCCCACCCTGGAGGAGTCTAGCGGGATGGACAGATACGCAGTATTTT
-,-,TRBJ2-1,TRBV7-2,CASSLVGDFYNEQFF,TGTGCCAGCAGCTTAGTAGGGGACTTCTACAATGAGCAGTTCTTC
-,-,TRBJ2-1,TRBV6-5,CASKFYSTYNEQFF,TGTGCCAGCAAATTTTACAGCACCTACAATGAGCAGTTCTTC
TRBD1,-,TRBJ2-7,TRBV10-2,CASAPFGLTGGPTYEQYF,TGCGCCAGCGCACCATTCGGATTGACAGGGGGGCCTACCTACGAGCAGTACTTC
TRBD1,once,TRBJ1-6,TRBV3-1/TRBV3-2,CASSQGQGVNSPLHF,TGTGCCAGCAGCCAAGGACAGGGGGTTAATTCACCCCTCCACTTT
-,-,TRBJ2-7,TRBV6-2/TRBV6-3,CASSYNQREYF,TGTGCCAGCAGTTACAACCAGCGGGAGTACTTC
TRBD2,-,TRBJ2-2,TRBV5-1,CASSREGVGELFF,TGCGCCAGCAGCCGGGAGGGGGTCGGGGAGCTGTTTTTT
-,-,TRBJ2-5,TRBV12-3/TRBV12-4,CASTEGARETQYF,TGTGCCAGCACGGAGGGGGCAAGGGAGACCCAGTACTTC
TRBD1,-,TRBJ1-3,TRBV7-8,CASSLAWQGDGNTIYF,TGTGCCAGCAGCTTAGCATGGCAGGGGGATGGAAACACCATATATTTT
-,few,TRBJ1-1,TRBV4-3,CASSQDRRGTEAFF,TGCGCCAGCAGCCAAGATAGGAGGGGCACTGAAGCTTTCTTT
-,-,TRBJ1-1,TRBV6-5,CASSYSMPRYTEAFF,TGTGCCAGCAGTTACTCGATGCCCAGATACACTGAAGCTTTCTTT